This paragraph reports one TCR beta chain. Its matching antigen is unknown. The data originate from a study of T cells expressing NK-cell markers. Study outcomes and limitations: The CD3+CD56-NKG2C+ fraction was also led by these clonotypes in a few donors.

The germline V gene has CDR1 LNHDA and CDR2 SQIVND (reference sequence). CDR3 length: 12 amino acids. From the 5' RACE reads, TCRdb lists one entry per CDR3 protein and no DNA. The sample has approximately 150,000 distinct CDR3 sequences, and its top ten clones hold 12%. The receptor's source is a man aged 18 to 35 in good health. The chain couples TRBV19 to TRBJ2-2; the D call from TCRdb, TRBD1, cannot be confirmed without DNA. Sequencing used blood T cells: a sorted CD56 or NKG2C T cell subset, CD4+ or CD8+ T cells, or bulk PBMC T cells (not recorded which). The CDR3 sequence: CATSQGTGELFF.